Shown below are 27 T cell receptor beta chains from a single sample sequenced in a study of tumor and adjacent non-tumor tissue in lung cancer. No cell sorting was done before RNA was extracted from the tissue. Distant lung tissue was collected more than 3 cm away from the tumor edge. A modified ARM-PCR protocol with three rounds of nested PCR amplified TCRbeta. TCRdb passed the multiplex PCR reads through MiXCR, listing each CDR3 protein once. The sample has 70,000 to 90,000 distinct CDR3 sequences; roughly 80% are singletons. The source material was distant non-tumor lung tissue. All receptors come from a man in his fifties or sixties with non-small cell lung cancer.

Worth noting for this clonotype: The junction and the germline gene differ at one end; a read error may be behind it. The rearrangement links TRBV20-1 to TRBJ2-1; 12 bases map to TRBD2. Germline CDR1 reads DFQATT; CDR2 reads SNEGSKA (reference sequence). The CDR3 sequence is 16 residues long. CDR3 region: CSDWTSGKLFVDEQLF. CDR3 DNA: TGCAGTGACTGGACTAGCGGGAAATTGTTTGTTGATGAGCAGCTCTTC.

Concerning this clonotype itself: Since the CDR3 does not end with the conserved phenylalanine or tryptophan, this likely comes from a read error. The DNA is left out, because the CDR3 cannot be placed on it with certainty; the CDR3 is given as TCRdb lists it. The CDR3 spells CASSLGTRPQLI. This chain links TRBV12-3 or TRBV12-4 with TRBJ1-5; the table's D call of TRBD1 was not tested on the DNA. A total of 12 residues make up the CDR3, ends included.

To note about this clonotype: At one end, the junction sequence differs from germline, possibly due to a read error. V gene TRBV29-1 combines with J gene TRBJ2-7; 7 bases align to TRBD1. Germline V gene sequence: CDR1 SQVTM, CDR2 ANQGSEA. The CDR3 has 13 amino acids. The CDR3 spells CIVERQGQYEQYF. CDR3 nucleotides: TGCATCGTTGAACGACAGGGACAGTACGAGCAGTACTTC.

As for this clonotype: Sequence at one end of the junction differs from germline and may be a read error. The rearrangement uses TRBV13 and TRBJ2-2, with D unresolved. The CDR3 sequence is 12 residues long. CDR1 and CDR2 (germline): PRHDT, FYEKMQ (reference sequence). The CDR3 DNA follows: TGTGCCAGCAGCCGGCCGGCCTGGCAGCTGTATTTT. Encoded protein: CASSRPAWQLYF.

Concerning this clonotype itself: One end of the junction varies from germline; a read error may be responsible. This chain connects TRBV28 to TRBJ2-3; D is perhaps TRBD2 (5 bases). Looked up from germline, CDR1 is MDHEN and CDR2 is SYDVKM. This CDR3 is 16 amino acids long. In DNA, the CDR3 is TGTGCCATCAGTTTAAGTGGGAGTCTTAGCACAGATACGCAATATTTT. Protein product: CAISLSGSLSTDTQYF.

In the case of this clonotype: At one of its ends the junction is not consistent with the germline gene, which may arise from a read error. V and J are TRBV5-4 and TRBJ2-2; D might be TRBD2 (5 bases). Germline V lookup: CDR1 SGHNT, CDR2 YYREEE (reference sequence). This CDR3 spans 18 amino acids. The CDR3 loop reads CASSVDAQRQTNTEELFF. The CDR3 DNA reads TGTGCCAGCAGCGTGGATGCTCAGCGGCAAACGAACACCGAGGAGCTGTTTTTT.

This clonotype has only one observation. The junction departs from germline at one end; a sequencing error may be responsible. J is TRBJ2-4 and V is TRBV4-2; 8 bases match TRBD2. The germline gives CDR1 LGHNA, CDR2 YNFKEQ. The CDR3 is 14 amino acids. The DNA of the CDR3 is TGTGCCAACAGCCAAGATCGGGGGGGGGACATTCAGTACTTC. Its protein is CANSQDRGGDIQYF.

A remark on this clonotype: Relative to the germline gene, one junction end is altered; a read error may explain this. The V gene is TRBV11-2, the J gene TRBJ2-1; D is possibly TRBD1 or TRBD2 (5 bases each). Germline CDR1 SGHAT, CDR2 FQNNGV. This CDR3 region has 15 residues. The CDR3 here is CASSQDGEGYNEQIF. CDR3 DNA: TGTGCCAGCAGCCAAGACGGAGAGGGGTACAATGAGCAGATCTTC.

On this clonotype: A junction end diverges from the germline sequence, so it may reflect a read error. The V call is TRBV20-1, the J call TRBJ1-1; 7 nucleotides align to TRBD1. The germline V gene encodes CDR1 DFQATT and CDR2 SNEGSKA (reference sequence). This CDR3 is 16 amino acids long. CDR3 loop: CCAPRAGQEPNTEAFF. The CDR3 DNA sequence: TGCTGTGCTCCAAGGGCTGGACAGGAACCAAACACTGAAGCTTTCTTT.

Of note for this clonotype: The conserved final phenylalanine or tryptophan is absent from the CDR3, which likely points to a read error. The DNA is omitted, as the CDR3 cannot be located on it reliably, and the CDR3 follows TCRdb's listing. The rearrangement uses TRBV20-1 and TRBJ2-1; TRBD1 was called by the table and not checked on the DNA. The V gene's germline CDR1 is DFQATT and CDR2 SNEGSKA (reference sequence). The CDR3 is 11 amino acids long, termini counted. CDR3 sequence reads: CSARRDRGQGV.

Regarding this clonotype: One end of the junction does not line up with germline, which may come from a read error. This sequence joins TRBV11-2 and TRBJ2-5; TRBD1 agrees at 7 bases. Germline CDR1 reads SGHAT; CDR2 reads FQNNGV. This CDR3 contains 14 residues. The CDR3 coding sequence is TGTTCTAGCAGCTCCGGACAGGTTCTGGAGACTCAGTACTTC. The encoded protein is CSSSSGQVLETQYF.

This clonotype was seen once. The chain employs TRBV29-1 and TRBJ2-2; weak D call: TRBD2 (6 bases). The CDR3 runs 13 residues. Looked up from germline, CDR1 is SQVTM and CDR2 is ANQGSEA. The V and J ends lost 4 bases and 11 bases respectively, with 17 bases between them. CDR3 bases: TGCAGCGTTGCCCGGGGGAATTACGGTGAGCTGTTTTTT. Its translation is CSVARGNYGELFF.

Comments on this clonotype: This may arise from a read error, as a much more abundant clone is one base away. The CDR3 DNA reads as TGTACCAGCAGCTTCTCTGACAGGGGCACGATCAATCAGCCCCAGCATTTT. This codes for CTSSFSDRGTINQPQHF. The chain has TRBV5-6 and TRBJ1-5; TRBD1 matches 8 bases. Germline CDR1 reads SGHDT; CDR2 reads YYEEEE. The CDR3 loop spans 17 amino acids. Supplemented by reference TRBV5-6 and TRBJ1-5, the full variable domain reads DAGVTQSPTHLIKTRGQQVTLRCSPKSGHDTVSWYQQALGQGPQFIFQYYEEEERQRGNFPDRFSGHQFPNYSSELNVNALLLGDSALYLCTSSFSDRGTINQPQHFGDGTRLSIL.

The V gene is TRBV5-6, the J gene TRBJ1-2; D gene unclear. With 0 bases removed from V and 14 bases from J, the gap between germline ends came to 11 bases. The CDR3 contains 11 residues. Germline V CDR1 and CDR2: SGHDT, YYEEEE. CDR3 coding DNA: TGTGCCAGCAGCTTGGGAGAGCGAGAGACCTTC. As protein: CASSLGERETF.

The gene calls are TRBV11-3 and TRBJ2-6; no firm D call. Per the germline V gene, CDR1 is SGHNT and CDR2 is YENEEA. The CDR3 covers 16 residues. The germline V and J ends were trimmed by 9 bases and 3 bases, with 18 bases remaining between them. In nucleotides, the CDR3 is TGTGCCAGTAGCCTAGAATCCAGCGTTGGGGCCAACGTCCTGACTTTC. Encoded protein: CASSLESSVGANVLTF.

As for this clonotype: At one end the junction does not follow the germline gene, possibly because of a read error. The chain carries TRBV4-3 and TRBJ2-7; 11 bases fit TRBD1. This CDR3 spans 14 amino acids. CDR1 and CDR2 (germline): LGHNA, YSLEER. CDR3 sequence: CASSKRDRGDEHYF. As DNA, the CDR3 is TGCGCCAGCAGCAAACGGGACAGGGGGGACGAGCACTACTTC.

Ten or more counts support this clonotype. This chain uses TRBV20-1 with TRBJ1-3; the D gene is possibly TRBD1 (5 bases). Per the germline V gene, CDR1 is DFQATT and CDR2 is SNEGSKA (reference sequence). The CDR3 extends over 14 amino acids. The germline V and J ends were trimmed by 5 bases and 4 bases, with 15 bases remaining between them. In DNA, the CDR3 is TGCAGTGCTGGGGGGGGAGGGAAAGGAAACACCATATATTTT. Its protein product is CSAGGGGKGNTIYF.

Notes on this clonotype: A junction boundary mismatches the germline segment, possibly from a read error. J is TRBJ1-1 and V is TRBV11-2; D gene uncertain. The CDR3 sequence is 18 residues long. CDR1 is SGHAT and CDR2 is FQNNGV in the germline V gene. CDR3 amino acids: CAISLTPNLYDRNTEAFF. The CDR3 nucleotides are TGTGCCATCAGCTTAACGCCTAATCTGTATGATCGGAACACTGAAGCTTTCTTT.

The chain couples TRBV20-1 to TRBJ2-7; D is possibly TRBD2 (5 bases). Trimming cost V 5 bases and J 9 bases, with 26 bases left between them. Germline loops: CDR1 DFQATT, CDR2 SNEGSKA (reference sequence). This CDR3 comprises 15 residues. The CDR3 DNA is TGCAGTGCTTCCACCACTAGTGGGTGGCCCTCCGGGCAGTACTTC. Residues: CSASTTSGWPSGQYF.

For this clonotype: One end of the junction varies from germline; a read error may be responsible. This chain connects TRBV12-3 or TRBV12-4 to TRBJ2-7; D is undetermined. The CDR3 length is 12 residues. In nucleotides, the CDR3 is TGTACCAGCAGTTTAGTTGGGTACGAGCAGTACTTC. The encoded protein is CTSSLVGYEQYF.

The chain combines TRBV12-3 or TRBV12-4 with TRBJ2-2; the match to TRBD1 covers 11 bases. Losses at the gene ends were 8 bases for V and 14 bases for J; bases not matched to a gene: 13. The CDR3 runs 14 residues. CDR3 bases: TGTGCCAGCGGACAGGGGGCAAGAACCGGGAATCTGTTTTTT. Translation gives CASGQGARTGNLFF.

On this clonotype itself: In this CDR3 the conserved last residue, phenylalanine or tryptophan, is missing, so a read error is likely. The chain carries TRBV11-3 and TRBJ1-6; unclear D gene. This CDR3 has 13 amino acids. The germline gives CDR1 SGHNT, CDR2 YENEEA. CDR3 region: CANSPGINSPLHS. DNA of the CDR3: TGTGCCAACAGCCCTGGGATTAATTCACCCCTCCACTCT.

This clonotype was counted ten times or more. In DNA, the CDR3 is TGTGCCAGCGGACAGGGCTACGAGCAGTACTTC. It translates to CASGQGYEQYF. The J gene is TRBJ2-7, the V gene TRBV6-5; 8 nucleotides agree with TRBD1. V gave up 8 bases and J gave up 3 bases; unmatched junction bases: 0. The CDR3 has 11 amino acids. Germline CDR1 MNHEY, CDR2 SVGAGI.

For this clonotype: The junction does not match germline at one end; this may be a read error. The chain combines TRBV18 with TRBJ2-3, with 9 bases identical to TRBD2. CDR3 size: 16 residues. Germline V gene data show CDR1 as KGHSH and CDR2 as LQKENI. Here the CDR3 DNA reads TGTGCCAGCGCGAGGGATAGCGGGAGCGCCACAGACACGCACTATTTT. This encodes CASARDSGSATDTHYF.

The CDR3 region is CASSLKELGGAETQYF. The DNA of the CDR3 is TGTGCCAGCAGCTTAAAAGAGCTAGGGGGCGCGGAGACCCAGTACTTC. V usage is TRBV13 and J usage is TRBJ2-5; 7 bases line up with TRBD1. The V and J ends lost 2 bases and 5 bases, in that order; junction bases with no gene match: 11. Per the germline V gene, CDR1 is PRHDT and CDR2 is FYEKMQ (reference sequence). The length of the CDR3 is 16 residues. Supplemented by reference TRBV13 and TRBJ2-5, the full variable domain reads AAGVIQSPRHLIKEKRETATLKCYPIPRHDTVYWYQQGPGQDPQFLISFYEKMQSDKGSIPDRFSAQQFSDYHSELNMSSLELGDSALYFCASSLKELGGAETQYFGPGTRLLVL.

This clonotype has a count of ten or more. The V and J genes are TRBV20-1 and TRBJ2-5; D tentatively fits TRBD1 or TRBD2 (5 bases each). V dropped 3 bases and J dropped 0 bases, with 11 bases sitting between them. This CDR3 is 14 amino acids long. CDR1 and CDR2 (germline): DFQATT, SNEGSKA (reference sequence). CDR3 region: CSARVGGHQETQYF. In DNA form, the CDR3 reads TGCAGTGCTAGGGTTGGGGGACACCAAGAGACCCAGTACTTC.

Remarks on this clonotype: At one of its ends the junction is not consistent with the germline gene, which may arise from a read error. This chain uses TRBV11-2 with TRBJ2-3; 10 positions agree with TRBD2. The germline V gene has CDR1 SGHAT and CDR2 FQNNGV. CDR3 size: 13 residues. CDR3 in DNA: TGTGCCAGCAGCTTTAGCGGGGGGCGTTCAGCAGTATTT. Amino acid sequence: CASSFSGGRSAVF.